These 28 T cell receptor beta chains were all obtained from the same sample, sequenced in a study of cytomegalovirus exposure and HLA in healthy donors. The PCR made use of 60 Vbeta and 13 Jbeta primers. Measured with immunoSEQ multiplex PCR; TCRdb has only the in-frame clones, and not every one. This table holds about 190,000 clones, approximately 87% found once. Material: PBMCs. The source is a man between 25 and 39 years old in good health and CMV-seronegative.

The genes are TRBV19 and TRBJ1-2; 7 bases fit TRBD1. Germline lookup yields CDR1 LNHDA and CDR2 SQIVND (reference sequence). Unmatched junction bases numbered 5, after V lost 6 bases and J lost 4 bases. The CDR3 runs to 13 residues. DNA for the CDR3: TGTGCCAGTAGACAGGGGAGATCCTATGGCTACACCTTC. It translates to CASRQGRSYGYTF.

The chain uses TRBV28 and TRBJ2-7; tentatively, D is TRBD2 (6 bases). The CDR3 sequence is 15 residues long. Trimming took 7 bases from V and 6 from J, leaving 22 bases between them. Germline V gives CDR1 MDHEN, CDR2 SYDVKM. The CDR3 sequence is CASTIPGRGRSEQYF. In DNA, the CDR3 is TGTGCCAGCACTATCCCAGGTCGGGGGAGGAGCGAGCAGTACTTC.

The V call is TRBV5-1, the J call TRBJ1-3; D gene ambiguous. V was cut by 5 bases and J by 0 bases, with 6 bases left in between. This CDR3 has 13 residues. The germline gives CDR1 SGHRS, CDR2 YFSETQ. CDR3 DNA: TGCGCCAGCAGTGGCGGCTCTGGAAACACCATATATTTT. It yields the protein CASSGGSGNTIYF.

In its sample, this clone was seen once. The genes are TRBV5-4 and TRBJ2-1; 12 nucleotides align to TRBD2. Unmatched junction bases numbered 5, after V lost 3 bases and J lost 7 bases. Germline lookup yields CDR1 SGHNT and CDR2 YYREEE (reference sequence). The CDR3 runs to 15 residues. CDR3 in amino acids: CASSSRLAGENEQFF. The CDR3 region has the DNA TGTGCCAGCAGCTCCCGACTAGCGGGGGAGAATGAGCAGTTCTTC. The variable domain in full, with the rest retrieved from reference TRBV5-4 and TRBJ2-1, is ETGVTQSPTHLIKTRGQQVTLRCSSQSGHNTVSWYQQALGQGPQFIFQYYREEENGRGNFPPRFSGLQFPNYSSELNVNALELDDSALYLCASSSRLAGENEQFFGPGTRLTVL.

The CDR3 region has the DNA TGTGCCAGTAGTATTGGGGGACAGGGGAACATTCAGTACTTC. This codes for CASSIGGQGNIQYF. V gene TRBV19 combines with J gene TRBJ2-4; 10 bases are shared with TRBD1. V was clipped by 3 bases and J by 7 bases; unmatched bases: 3. Germline CDR1 is LNHDA and CDR2 is SQIVND (reference sequence). The length of the CDR3 is 14 residues. The full variable domain, with the rest looked up from reference TRBV19 and TRBJ2-4, is DGGITQSPKYLFRKEGQNVTLSCEQNLNHDAMYWYRQDPGQGLRLIYYSQIVNDFQKGDIAEGYSVSREKKESFPLTVTSAQKNPTAFYLCASSIGGQGNIQYFGAGTRLSVL.

The CDR3 DNA is TGTGCCAGCAGCCATCAAGTGGGCGCCTATGGCTACACCTTC. As protein: CASSHQVGAYGYTF. The chain recombines TRBV14 with TRBJ1-2; no clear D gene. With 3 bases removed from V and 4 bases from J, the gap between germline ends came to 12 bases. From germline, CDR1 is SGHDN and CDR2 FVKESK. The CDR3 extends over 14 amino acids.

J is TRBJ1-5 and V is TRBV28, with D unresolved. The CDR3 covers 14 residues. Germline lookup yields CDR1 MDHEN and CDR2 SYDVKM. Trimming shortened V by 2 bases and J by 3 bases, and 8 bases separated the two germline ends. CDR3 protein: CASSLQQVNQPQHF. The DNA for the CDR3 is TGTGCCAGCAGTTTACAACAAGTCAATCAGCCCCAGCATTTT.

The J gene is TRBJ2-3, the V gene TRBV7-9; D is undetermined. The CDR3 extends over 14 amino acids. Trimming removed 2 bases at V and 3 bases at J, with 9 bases between. The germline V gene has CDR1 SEHNR and CDR2 FQNEAQ (reference sequence). This chain's CDR3 is CASSLSSVTDTQYF. Here the CDR3 DNA reads TGTGCCAGCAGCTTATCTAGTGTTACAGATACGCAGTATTTT.

CDR3 in amino acids: CASSQRSQGFYNEQFF. Written as DNA, the CDR3 is TGCGCCAGCAGCCAAAGGAGTCAGGGGTTCTACAATGAGCAGTTCTTC. The J gene is TRBJ2-1, the V gene TRBV4-1, with a tentative D call TRBD1 (6 bases). Germline-derived CDR1 and CDR2 are MGHRA and YSYEKL. V was pared by 2 bases and J by 3 bases, with 14 bases between. This CDR3 region has 16 residues.

This sequence joins TRBV5-1 and TRBJ2-5, with D hard to call. Trimming pared 1 base from V and 2 bases from J, leaving 9 bases between. The CDR3 consists of 14 residues. CDR1 is SGHRS, CDR2 YFSETQ, per germline. The CDR3 sequence: CASSLSSVQETQYF. DNA of the CDR3: TGCGCCAGCAGCTTGAGCAGCGTTCAAGAGACCCAGTACTTC.

The V call is TRBV27, the J call TRBJ2-5, with TRBD2 identical over 8 bases. The end of the DNA is better explained by TRBJ2-7, so the J call may be wrong. The CDR3 is 14 amino acids. The germline gives CDR1 MNHEY, CDR2 SMNVEV (reference sequence). The CDR3 loop is CASKGSGRGYEQYF. CDR3 nucleotides: TGTGCCAGCAAGGGGAGCGGGAGAGGATACGAGCAGTACTTC.

J is TRBJ2-5 and V is TRBV5-1, with 7 nucleotides matching TRBD1. CDR3 size: 14 residues. V shed 0 bases and J 3 bases; nucleotides not matched to a gene: 2. CDR1 is SGHRS, CDR2 YFSETQ, per germline. CDR3: CASSLATGEETQYF. In DNA form, the CDR3 reads TGCGCCAGCAGCTTGGCCACAGGGGAAGAGACCCAGTACTTC.

Note on this clone: The sample holds other DNA sequences that translate to the same CDR3. The rearrangement links TRBV7-2 to TRBJ2-5; D is possibly TRBD1 (6 bases). The CDR3 runs 15 residues. Trimming removed 5 bases at V and 1 base at J, with 14 bases between. The germline V gene encodes CDR1 SGHTA and CDR2 FQGNSA. The CDR3 sequence is CASSSSGQSQETQYF. CDR3 nucleotide sequence: TGTGCCAGCAGCAGCTCCGGACAGAGCCAAGAGACCCAGTACTTC.

The chain links TRBV6-5 to TRBJ1-5; D not resolved. CDR3 length: 14 residues. V was pared by 0 bases and J by 9 bases, with 12 bases between. Per germline, CDR1 MNHEY and CDR2 SVGAGI. The CDR3 protein is CASSYSVGRWPQHF. The CDR3 bases are TGTGCCAGCAGTTACTCGGTGGGGAGGTGGCCCCAGCATTTT.

V usage is TRBV25-1 and J usage is TRBJ1-4, with D unclear. The germline V gene encodes CDR1 MGHDK and CDR2 SYGVNS. The CDR3 sequence is 15 residues long. V lost 1 base and J 4 bases, leaving 10 bases between the germline ends. The CDR3 here is CASSESRQLNEKLFF. In nucleotides, the CDR3 is TGTGCCAGCAGTGAATCGAGGCAGCTTAATGAAAAACTGTTTTTT.

The chain employs TRBV6-5 and TRBJ1-2; weak D call: TRBD1 (5 bases). The V end was cut by 0 bases, the J end by 9 bases, with 11 bases between. The CDR3 loop spans 13 amino acids. From germline, CDR1 is MNHEY and CDR2 SVGAGI. CDR3 sequence reads: CASSYSGVESYTF. CDR3 in DNA: TGTGCCAGCAGTTACTCAGGGGTCGAGAGCTACACCTTC.

The CDR3 is CSVEGTSGSSYNEQFF. The DNA of the CDR3 is TGCAGCGTTGAAGGGACTAGCGGGAGCTCCTACAATGAGCAGTTCTTC. The gene calls are TRBV29-1 and TRBJ2-1, with 13 bases fitting TRBD2. The germline gives CDR1 SQVTM, CDR2 ANQGSEA. This CDR3 region has 16 residues. The J segment lost 0 bases and the V segment lost 1 base, leaving 0 bases of the junction unmatched.

J is TRBJ1-4 and V is TRBV9, with a weak D call TRBD1 (6 bases). CDR1 is SGDLS and CDR2 is YYNGEE in the germline V gene. The CDR3 contains 16 residues. Trimming left V 0 bases short and J 4 bases short, with 13 bases between. Here the CDR3 DNA reads TGTGCCAGCAGCGTAGGTTCGGCAGGGGTTAATGAAAAACTGTTTTTT. Translating it yields CASSVGSAGVNEKLFF.

The chain is built from TRBV5-1 and TRBJ1-1, with TRBD1 as a possible D gene (5 bases). Germline V gene sequence: CDR1 SGHRS, CDR2 YFSETQ. Deletions cut 2 bases from V and 6 bases from J, with 11 bases between. The CDR3 extends over 13 amino acids. In DNA form, the CDR3 reads TGCGCCAGCAGCTTAGGGGATTGGGCTGAAGCTTTCTTT. Residues: CASSLGDWAEAFF.

The CDR3 sequence: CASSTPGTGYNEKLFF. CDR3 nucleotides: TGTGCCAGCAGCACCCCCGGGACAGGGTATAATGAAAAACTGTTTTTT. V is TRBV28 and J is TRBJ1-4, with 9 bases that match TRBD1. The CDR3 has 16 residues. V lost 6 bases and J lost 4; bases outside the gene matches: 9. Germline CDR1 is MDHEN and CDR2 is SYDVKM.

This clone was seen ten or more times. The rearrangement joins TRBV27 to TRBJ1-5, with 7 nucleotides matching TRBD1. Looked up from germline, CDR1 is MNHEY and CDR2 is SMNVEV (reference sequence). The CDR3 runs to 14 residues. The junction had 3 bases not matched to a gene; V was cut back by 5 bases and J by 2 bases. CDR3 bases: TGTGCCAGCAGTGACGGACAGGGCAATCAGCCCCAGCATTTT. It translates to CASSDGQGNQPQHF.

For this clone: Its ends do not fully match the called genes, so a read error is possible. This rearrangement joins TRBV6-1 to TRBJ2-1; TRBD2 matches 11 bases. The CDR3 sequence is 11 residues long. Per germline, CDR1 MNHNS and CDR2 SASEGT. CDR3 loop: CASSPGTSGIF. CDR3 sequence (DNA): TGTGCCAGCAGTCCCGGGACTAGCGGAATCTTC.

The chain is built from TRBV5-1 and TRBJ2-5; 9 positions match TRBD1. The end of the DNA fits TRBJ2-7 better, so the J call may be wrong. CDR1 is SGHRS and CDR2 is YFSETQ in the germline V gene. The CDR3 contains 16 residues. The CDR3 DNA follows: TGCGCCAGCAGCCTGGCGCTCGGGACAGGGATCCACGAGCAGTACTTC. Its translation is CASSLALGTGIHEQYF.

The J gene is TRBJ2-2, the V gene TRBV6-1, with D maybe TRBD1 (6 bases). The CDR3 is 15 amino acids. Trimming removed 5 bases at V and 3 bases at J, with 13 bases between. Germline V CDR1 and CDR2: MNHNS, SASEGT. CDR3 in amino acids: CASSKPGQDTGELFF. The CDR3 nucleotides read TGTGCCAGCAGTAAGCCGGGACAAGACACCGGGGAGCTGTTTTTT.

The rearrangement uses TRBV5-5 and TRBJ1-4; the match to TRBD1 covers 7 bases. The CDR3 is 14 residues long. With 4 bases clipped from V and 6 bases from J, the junction kept 6 bases outside the gene matches. The germline CDR1 and CDR2 sequences are SGHKS and YYEKEE (reference sequence). The CDR3 region is CASSVAQGDEKLFF. The CDR3 region has the DNA TGTGCCAGCAGCGTCGCTCAGGGGGATGAAAAACTGTTTTTT.

The chain couples TRBV5-1 to TRBJ2-5; D unresolved. CDR3 length: 14 residues. The V gene lost 4 bases and the J gene lost 0 bases, with 10 bases spanning the gap. In germline, CDR1 is SGHRS, CDR2 YFSETQ. The CDR3, as DNA: TGCGCCAGCAGCACAGCCAGGCACCAAGAGACCCAGTACTTC. Translated, it gives CASSTARHQETQYF.

This chain uses TRBV4-1 with TRBJ2-7; 8 bases are shared with TRBD1. CDR1 and CDR2 from the germline V gene are MGHRA and YSYEKL. After removal of 1 base from V and 1 base from J, the junction contained 12 bases not matched to a gene. The CDR3 length is 18 residues. The CDR3 here is CASSQVEWARDRSYEQYF. Here the CDR3 DNA reads TGCGCCAGCAGCCAAGTCGAGTGGGCCCGGGACAGGTCCTACGAGCAGTACTTC.

The V and J genes are TRBV7-2 and TRBJ1-1; 8 bases match TRBD1. Looked up from germline, CDR1 is SGHTA and CDR2 is FQGNSA. After removal of 5 bases from V and 4 bases from J, the junction contained 12 bases not matched to a gene. The CDR3 length is 16 residues. This CDR3 is CASSPLAQGASTEAFF. CDR3 coding DNA: TGTGCCAGCAGCCCCTTAGCCCAGGGGGCTAGCACTGAAGCTTTCTTT. The full variable domain, in which reference TRBV7-2 and TRBJ1-1 provide the parts outside the CDR3, is GAGVSQSPSNKVTEKGKDVELRCDPISGHTALYWYRQSLGQGLEFLIYFQGNSAPDKSGLPSDRFSAERTGGSVSTLTIQRTQQEDSAVYLCASSPLAQGASTEAFFGQGTRLTVV.